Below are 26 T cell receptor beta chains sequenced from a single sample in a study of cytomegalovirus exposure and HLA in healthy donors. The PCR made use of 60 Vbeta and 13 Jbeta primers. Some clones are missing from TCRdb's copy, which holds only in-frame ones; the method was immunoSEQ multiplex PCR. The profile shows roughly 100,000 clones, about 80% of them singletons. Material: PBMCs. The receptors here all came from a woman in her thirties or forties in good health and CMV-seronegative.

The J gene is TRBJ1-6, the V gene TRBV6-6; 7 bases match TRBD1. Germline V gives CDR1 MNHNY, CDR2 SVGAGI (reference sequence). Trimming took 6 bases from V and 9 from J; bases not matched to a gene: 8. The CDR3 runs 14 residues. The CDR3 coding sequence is TGTGCCAGCAGCCAGGACAGGTCCGGTTCACCCCTCCACTTT. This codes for CASSQDRSGSPLHF.

The CDR3 DNA reads TGTGCCAGCAGTTTGGGGAGAATCTCTGGAAACACCATATATTTT. Translating it yields CASSLGRISGNTIYF. This sequence joins TRBV28 and TRBJ1-3; D is undetermined. The CDR3 has 15 amino acids. CDR1 is MDHEN, CDR2 SYDVKM, per germline. The V end was cut by 3 bases, the J end by 0 bases, with 9 bases between.

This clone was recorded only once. The CDR3 bases are TGTGCCAGCAGCTTTCGCCAGTTCAATGAGCAGTTCTTC. Translated: CASSFRQFNEQFF. The rearrangement joins TRBV11-2 to TRBJ2-1; D gene unclear. CDR3 size: 13 residues. Trimming removed 3 bases at V and 6 bases at J, with 9 bases between. The V gene's germline CDR1 is SGHAT and CDR2 FQNNGV.

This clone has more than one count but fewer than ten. The CDR3: CASSERAGLSYNEQFF. CDR3 coding DNA: TGCGCCAGCAGTGAACGGGCGGGCTTATCCTACAATGAGCAGTTCTTC. V is TRBV10-1 and J is TRBJ2-1; weak D call: TRBD2 (5 bases). Trimming left V 3 bases short and J 1 base short, with 13 bases between. Germline CDR1 reads WNHNN; CDR2 reads SYGVQD (reference sequence). This CDR3 spans 16 amino acids.

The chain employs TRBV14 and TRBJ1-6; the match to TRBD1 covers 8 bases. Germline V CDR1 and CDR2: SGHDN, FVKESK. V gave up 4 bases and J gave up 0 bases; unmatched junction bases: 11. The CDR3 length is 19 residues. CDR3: CASSPYDRGDSSYNSPLHF. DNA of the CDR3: TGTGCCAGCAGCCCATACGACAGGGGCGACAGCTCCTATAATTCACCCCTCCACTTT.

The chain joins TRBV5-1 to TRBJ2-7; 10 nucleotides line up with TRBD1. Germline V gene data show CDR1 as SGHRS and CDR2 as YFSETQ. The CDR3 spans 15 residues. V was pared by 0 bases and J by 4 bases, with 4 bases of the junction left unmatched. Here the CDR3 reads CASSLGWDRGYEQYF. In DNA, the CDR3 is TGCGCCAGCAGCTTGGGTTGGGACAGGGGTTACGAGCAGTACTTC. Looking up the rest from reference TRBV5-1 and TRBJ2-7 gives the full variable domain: KAGVTQTPRYLIKTRGQQVTLSCSPISGHRSVSWYQQTPGQGLQFLFEYFSETQRNKGNFPGRFSGRQFSNSRSEMNVSTLELGDSALYLCASSLGWDRGYEQYFGPGTRLTVT.

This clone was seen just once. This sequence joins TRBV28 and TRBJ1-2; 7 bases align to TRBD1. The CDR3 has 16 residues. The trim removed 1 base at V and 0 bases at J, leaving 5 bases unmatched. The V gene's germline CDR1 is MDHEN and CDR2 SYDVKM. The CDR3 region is CASSLSRQGANYGYTF. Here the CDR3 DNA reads TGTGCCAGCAGTTTATCCCGCCAGGGGGCTAACTATGGCTACACCTTC.

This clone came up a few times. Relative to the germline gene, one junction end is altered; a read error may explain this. The CDR3: CSSSLDSGEQYF. CDR3 bases: TGTTCCAGCAGCTTGGACAGTGGCGAGCAGTACTTC. This rearrangement joins TRBV7-9 to TRBJ2-7, with D perhaps matching TRBD1 (6 bases). Per germline, CDR1 SEHNR and CDR2 FQNEAQ (reference sequence). The CDR3 spans 12 residues.

The CDR3 DNA follows: TGTGCCAGTAGGGATACAGGGCACGATAATTCACCCCTCCACTTT. Protein sequence: CASRDTGHDNSPLHF. The chain couples TRBV19 to TRBJ1-6; D possibly corresponds to TRBD1 (6 bases). The CDR3 length is 15 residues. V lost 6 bases, J lost 5 bases, and 14 bases lay in between. The germline CDR1 and CDR2 sequences are LNHDA and SQIVND (reference sequence).

CDR3 sequence: CASSRGQAGEKLFF. CDR3 coding DNA: TGTGCCAGCTCGCGGGGACAGGCAGGAGAAAAACTGTTTTTT. The chain has TRBV18 and TRBJ1-4, with 8 bases lining up with TRBD1. The CDR3 is 14 residues long. From germline, CDR1 is KGHSH and CDR2 LQKENI. Trimming cost V 6 bases and J 8 bases; bases outside gene matches: 8.

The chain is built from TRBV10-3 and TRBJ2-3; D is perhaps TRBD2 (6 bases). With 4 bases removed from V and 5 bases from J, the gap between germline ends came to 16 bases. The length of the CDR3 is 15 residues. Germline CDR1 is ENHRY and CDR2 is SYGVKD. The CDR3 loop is CAISVKPGGEDTQYF. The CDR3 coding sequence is TGTGCCATCAGTGTGAAACCCGGGGGAGAAGATACGCAGTATTTT.

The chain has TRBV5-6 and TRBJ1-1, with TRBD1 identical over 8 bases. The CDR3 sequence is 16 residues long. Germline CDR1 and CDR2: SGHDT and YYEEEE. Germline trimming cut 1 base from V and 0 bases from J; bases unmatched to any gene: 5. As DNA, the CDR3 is TGTGCCAGCAGCTTGTTTGGGACAGGCGTGAACACTGAAGCTTTCTTT. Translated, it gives CASSLFGTGVNTEAFF.

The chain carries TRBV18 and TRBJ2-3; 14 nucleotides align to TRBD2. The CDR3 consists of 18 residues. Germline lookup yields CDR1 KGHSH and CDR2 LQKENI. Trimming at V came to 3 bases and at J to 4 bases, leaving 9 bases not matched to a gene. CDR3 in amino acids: CASSPLAATSGGADTQYF. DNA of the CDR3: TGTGCCAGCTCACCGCTCGCCGCGACTAGCGGGGGGGCAGATACGCAGTATTTT.

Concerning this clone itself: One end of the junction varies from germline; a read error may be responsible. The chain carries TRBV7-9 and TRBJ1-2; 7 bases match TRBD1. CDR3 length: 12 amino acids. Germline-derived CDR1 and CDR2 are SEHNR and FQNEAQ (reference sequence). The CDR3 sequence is CSSSKRQGAYTF. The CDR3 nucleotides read TGTTCCAGCAGCAAACGACAGGGTGCCTACACCTTC.

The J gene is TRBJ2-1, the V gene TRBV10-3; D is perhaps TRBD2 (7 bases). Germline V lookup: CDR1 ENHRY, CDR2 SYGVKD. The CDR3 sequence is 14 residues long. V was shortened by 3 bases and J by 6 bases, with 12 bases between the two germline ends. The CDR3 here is CAISEGGRVNEQFF. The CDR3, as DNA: TGTGCCATCAGTGAAGGGGGGAGGGTCAATGAGCAGTTCTTC.

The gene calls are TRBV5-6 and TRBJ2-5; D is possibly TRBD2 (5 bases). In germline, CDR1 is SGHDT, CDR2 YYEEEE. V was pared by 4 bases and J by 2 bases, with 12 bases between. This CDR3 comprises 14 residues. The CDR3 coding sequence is TGTGCCAGCAGCGGCGGGCCTCTTCAAGAGACCCAGTACTTC. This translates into CASSGGPLQETQYF.

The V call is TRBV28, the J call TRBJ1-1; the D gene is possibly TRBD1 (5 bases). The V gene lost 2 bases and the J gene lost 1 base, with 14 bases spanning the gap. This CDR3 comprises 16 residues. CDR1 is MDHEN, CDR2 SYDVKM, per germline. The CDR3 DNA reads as TGTGCCAGCAGTTTAAATTCTATCGACAGGAACACTGAAGCTTTCTTT. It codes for CASSLNSIDRNTEAFF.

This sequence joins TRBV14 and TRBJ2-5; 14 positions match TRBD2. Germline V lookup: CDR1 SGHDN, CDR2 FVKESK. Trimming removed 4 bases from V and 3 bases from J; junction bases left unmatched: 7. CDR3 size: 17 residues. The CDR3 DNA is TGTGCCAGCAGCCGAGGCCCGGGACTAGCGGGGGAAGAGACCCAGTACTTC. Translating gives CASSRGPGLAGEETQYF. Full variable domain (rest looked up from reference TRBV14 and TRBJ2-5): EAGVTQFPSHSVIEKGQTVTLRCDPISGHDNLYWYRRVMGKEIKFLLHFVKESKQDESGMPNNRFLAERTGGTYSTLKVQPAELEDSGVYFCASSRGPGLAGEETQYFGPGTRLLVL.

CDR3 coding DNA: TGTGCCAGCAGCGCGAGGGGGACGGAAGAGACCCAGTACTTC. It yields the protein CASSARGTEETQYF. The rearrangement uses TRBV7-8 and TRBJ2-5, with a tentative D call TRBD1 (6 bases). CDR3 length: 14 amino acids. V shed 5 bases and J shed 3 bases, with 13 bases lying between them. Looked up from germline, CDR1 is SGHVS and CDR2 is FQNEAQ.

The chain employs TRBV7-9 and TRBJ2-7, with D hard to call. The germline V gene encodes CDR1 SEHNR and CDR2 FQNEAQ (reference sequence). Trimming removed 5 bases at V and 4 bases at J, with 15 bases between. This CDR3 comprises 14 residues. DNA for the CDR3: TGTGCCAGCAGCCTCGGCCAGGCCCCATACGAGCAGTACTTC. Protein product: CASSLGQAPYEQYF.

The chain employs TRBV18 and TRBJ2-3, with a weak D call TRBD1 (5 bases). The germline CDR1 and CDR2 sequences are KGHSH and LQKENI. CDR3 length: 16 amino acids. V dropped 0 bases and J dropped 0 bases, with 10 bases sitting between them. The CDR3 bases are TGTGCCAGCTCACCACCTGTCAGGGCTAGCACAGATACGCAGTATTTT. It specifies CASSPPVRASTDTQYF.

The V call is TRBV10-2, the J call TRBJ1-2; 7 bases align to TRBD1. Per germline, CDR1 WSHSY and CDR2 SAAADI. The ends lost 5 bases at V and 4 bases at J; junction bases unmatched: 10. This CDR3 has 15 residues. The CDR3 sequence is CASSYELTGTYGYTF. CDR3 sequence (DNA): TGCGCCAGCAGTTACGAACTGACAGGGACCTATGGCTACACCTTC.

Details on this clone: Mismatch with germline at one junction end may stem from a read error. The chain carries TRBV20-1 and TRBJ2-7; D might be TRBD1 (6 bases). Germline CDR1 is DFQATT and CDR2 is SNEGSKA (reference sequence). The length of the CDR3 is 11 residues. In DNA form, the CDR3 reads TGCAGTGCTAGAGATGAGGGGGAGCGGTACTTC. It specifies CSARDEGERYF.

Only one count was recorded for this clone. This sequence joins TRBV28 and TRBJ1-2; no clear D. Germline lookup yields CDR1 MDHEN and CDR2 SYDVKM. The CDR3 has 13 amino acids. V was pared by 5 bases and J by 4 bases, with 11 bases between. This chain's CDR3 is CASSPRSSYGYTF. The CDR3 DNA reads TGTGCCAGCAGTCCCCGGTCCTCCTATGGCTACACCTTC.

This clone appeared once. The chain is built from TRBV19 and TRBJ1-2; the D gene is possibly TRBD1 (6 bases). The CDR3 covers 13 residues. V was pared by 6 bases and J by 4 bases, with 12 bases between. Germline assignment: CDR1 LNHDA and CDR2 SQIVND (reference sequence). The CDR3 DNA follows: TGTGCCAGTAGCAGGGGATGGAGCTATGGCTACACCTTC. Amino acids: CASSRGWSYGYTF.

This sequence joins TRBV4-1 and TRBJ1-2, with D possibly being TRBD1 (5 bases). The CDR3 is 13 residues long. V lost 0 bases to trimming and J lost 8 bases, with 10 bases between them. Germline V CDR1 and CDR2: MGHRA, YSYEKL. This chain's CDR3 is CASSQEGAWGYTF. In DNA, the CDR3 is TGCGCCAGCAGCCAAGAAGGGGCCTGGGGCTACACCTTC.